This T cell receptor beta chain was identified in a study of T cells in Graves' hyperthyroidism and ophthalmopathy. Per the germline V gene, CDR1 is SNHLY and CDR2 is FYNNEI. The CDR3 spans 13 residues. V was trimmed by 9 bases and J by 5 bases, leaving 17 bases between them. The table lists this clonotype with many counts. Researchers took RNA transcripts and amplified the TCR beta CDR3 regions from them. The HTBI primer set was used in a first-round RT-PCR of the TCR CDR3. In TCRdb, the multiplex PCR reads were re-called with MiXCR into one record per CDR3 protein. The sample lists over 120,000 distinct CDR3 sequences, approximately 20% occurring once.

The sequence was collected from a woman aged 50 to 60 with Graves' hyperthyroidism that later progressed to Graves' ophthalmopathy. Sequencing was carried out using blood. This chain connects TRBV2 to TRBJ2-7; possibly TRBD2 for D (6 bases). This chain's CDR3 is CASGGTLAHEQYF. CDR3 bases: TGTGCCAGTGGCGGGACTTTAGCGCACGAGCAGTACTTC. The variable domain in full, completed from reference TRBV2 and TRBJ2-7, reads EPEVTQTPSHQVTQMGQEVILRCVPISNHLYFYWYRQILGQKVEFLVSFYNNEISEKSEIFDDQFSVERPDGSNFTLKIRSTKLEDSAMYFCASGGTLAHEQYFGPGTRLTVT.